This T cell receptor (beta chain) was sequenced during a study of CD8+CD57+ T cells in acquired aplastic anemia listed by TCRdb under 2018. Study-wide context: On average, sorted CD4+ and CD8+ cells yielded 3.2 ug of extracted DNA, with a range of roughly 0.17 to 30 ug. CD8+CD57+ expansion was defined as frequency above the mean frequency observed in healthy subjects.

Expansion of CD8+CD57+ cells had been shown by flow cytometry in the patients chosen for sequencing. All patients had severe acquired aplastic anemia diagnosed by International Study of Aplastic Anemia and Agranulocytosis and Camitta criteria. Patients had received no therapy at the time of blood sampling. The study deep-sequenced TCR repertoires of sorted CD4+ and CD8+ blood T cells from severe aplastic anemia patients and healthy subjects. Patients were enrolled under clinicaltrials.gov protocols 00001620, 01623167, 00001397, 00071045, 00081523 and 00961064 in the USA. Ficoll-Paque density gradient centrifugation was used to isolate peripheral blood mononuclear cells. Before DNA extraction, CD4+ and CD8+ T cells were sorted by FACS or by magnetic beads. TCR beta VDJ combination and CDR3 sequence profiling used genomic DNA as the template. An Illumina HiSeq 2000 was used for TCR repertoire sequencing. As for the authors' bioinformatics: Repertoires were assessed using TRBV/TRBJ rearrangement plots, CDR3 size and DJ length profiles, and Simpson's diversity index. Whichever DNA sequence was most abundant in the deep sequencing data was defined as the immunodominant clone. CDR3 amino acid sequences were checked for sharing across subjects and were also compared against the VDJdb database and published repertoires. The raw public reads went through TCRdb reprocessing: fastp at Q25, MiXCR clone calling, in-frame beta chains kept. CDR3 protein sequences are deduplicated, and each keeps its most common genes and DNA. These V and J calls rely on TCRdb rather than the paper's analysis. This sample comprises some 170,000 distinct CDR3 sequences, around 63% of them detected only once. The top ten clonotypes cover more than 40% of the sample.

The research as a whole found: No significant difference in CD8+ Simpson's diversity was found between patients and healthy controls (P=0.060). Approximately 31 CD8+ CDR3 sequences were found in both patients and controls but appeared to be highly expressed in patients and within the immunodominant clones of the patients.

The CDR1 and CDR2 encoded by the germline V gene are SNHLY and FYNNEI. The CDR3 starts with the cysteine, ends with the phenylalanine, and has 15 residues. Just the 45-base CDR3 DNA is kept, in frame starting at base 1. The junction shows trimming of 4 bases on V and 0 bases on J, plus 13 bases between the germline ends. This clonotype was counted at least ten times. This receptor's antigen is unknown. No much larger clone exists at a distance of one base, and base qualities are not known. The sequenced material came from sorted CD4+, CD8+, or CD8+CD57+ T cells (not recorded which) from PBMCs. The sequence was obtained from a human donor with aplastic anemia. Rearrangement joined TRBV2 to TRBJ2-7, with TRBD2 perhaps the D gene, on 6 matching bases. In nucleotides, the sequence is TGTGCCAGCAGTGCCCCGACGGAGGGCTCCTACGAGCAGTACTTC. This translates into CASSAPTEGSYEQYF.